The present entry profiles one T cell receptor beta chain with its context. Its antigen is undetermined. This CDR3 spans 15 amino acids. V lost 5 bases to trimming and J lost 0 bases, with 11 bases between them. Germline assignment: CDR1 SGHDN and CDR2 FVKESK. Libraries were prepared by immunoSEQ multiplex PCR; TCRdb keeps only in-frame clonotypes and omits some of them. The table has over 70,000 clones, more than 80% seen once. The data derive from a study of siplizumab effects on memory and regulatory T cells. General study findings and limits: Of the alloreactive clones, only a minor fraction mapped to unstimulated subsets. There was no confirmation of the suppressive function of proliferating Tregs from siplizumab cultures. Naive T cells, seemingly more diverse than memory cells, seemed major alloresponse contributors.

The source is a human donor in good health. The V gene is TRBV14, the J gene TRBJ2-1; tentatively, D is TRBD2 (5 bases). The sample consisted of CD4+ T cells sorted from blood. CDR3 protein: CASSGLQSSYNEQFF. CDR3 DNA: TGTGCCAGCAGCGGACTCCAGAGCTCCTACAATGAGCAGTTCTTC.